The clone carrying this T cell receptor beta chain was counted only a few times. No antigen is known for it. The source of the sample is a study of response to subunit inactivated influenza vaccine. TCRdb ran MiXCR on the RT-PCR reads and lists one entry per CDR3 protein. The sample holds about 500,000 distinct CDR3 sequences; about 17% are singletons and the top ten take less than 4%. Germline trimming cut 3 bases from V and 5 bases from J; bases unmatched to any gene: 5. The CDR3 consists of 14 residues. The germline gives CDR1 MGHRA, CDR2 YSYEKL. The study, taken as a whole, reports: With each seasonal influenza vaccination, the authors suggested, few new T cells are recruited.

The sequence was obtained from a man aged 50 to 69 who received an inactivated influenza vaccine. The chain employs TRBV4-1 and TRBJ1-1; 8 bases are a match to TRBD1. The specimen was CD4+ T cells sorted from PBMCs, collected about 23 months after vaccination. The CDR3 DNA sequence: TGCGCCAGCAGCCACGACAGGGGAGGGACTGAAGCTTTCTTT. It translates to CASSHDRGGTEAFF.